This T cell receptor (beta chain) is drawn from a study of blood T cell repertoires in COVID-19 (dated by TCRdb to about 2020). At the level of the whole study: Samples from collaborators originated in the United States, Italy and Spain and spanned both the acute and convalescent phases of COVID-19. Samples were obtained from the ongoing ImmuneRACE study (first 160 participants) and from about 1,300 subjects provided by 6 global collaborators. The dataset comprised deeply sampled blood TCRbeta repertoires from subjects exposed to, actively infected with, or recovered from COVID-19. A de-identified subject ID, COVID-19 status, age in years and sex were almost always included in the sample metadata. The prospective study material was composed of cDNA or gDNA derived from T cells, B-cell-depleted T cells, or PBMCs. Where available, HLA class I and class II types were obtained from metadata supplied by the sample provider rather than from assay-based typing. A freely available public database, intended as a resource for researchers studying the immune response to SARS-CoV-2, is where the repertoires were released. Points the paper makes about the study in general: How much clinical and demographic metadata was included differed by source and by participant, and the metadata was provided uncurated.

Looking up the germline V gene yields CDR1 SGHAT and CDR2 FQNNGV. The CDR3, cysteine through phenylalanine, is 14 amino acids long. Here the CDR3 DNA is all that survives: 42 bases in frame from base 1. The junction carries 14 bases between V and J, which are trimmed by 3 bases and 5 bases respectively. TCRbeta CDR3 regions were amplified from genomic DNA by means of the immunoSEQ Assay, a bias-controlled multiplex PCR. The authors processed their data as follows. Within the assay, amplification of reference gene primers was used to estimate how many nucleated cells each sample contained. To quantify the absolute abundance of each unique TCRbeta CDR3 rearrangement, sequence reads were collapsed and filtered. For each sample, productive Simpson clonality was calculated as the square root of Simpson's diversity index over productive rearrangements. The clones in this table, taken by TCRdb from immuneACCESS, are in-frame only. Not every clone is retained; where verified, under half of the shortfall comes from an unresolved V gene, and the cause of the rest is unknown. For V, J and clone size, that table is used; D and trimming come from the DNA. The sample table holds some 260,000 clones, of which roughly 80% were seen once. The ten largest clones take up around 8.9% of the sample.

The collaborating institutions used their own protocols to collect whole blood in K2EDTA tubes. For TCRbeta analysis, collaborators shipped samples as frozen whole blood, isolated PBMCs, or DNA extracted from either of those sample types. Remarks on this clone: Its antigen is currently not known. No base-level quality is on record; no much larger clone is a single base apart.

The chain couples TRBV11-2 to TRBJ2-7, with TRBD1 as a weak D call on 6 bases. The receptor was isolated from an elderly man with acute or convalescent COVID-19. Sequencing was performed on peripheral blood. At the DNA level, the sequence is TGTGCCAGCAGCTTCGGAGACAGGTTCCACGAGCAGTACTTC. Its translation is CASSFGDRFHEQYF.